The 21 T cell receptor beta chains in this list originate from one sample, sequenced in a study of cytomegalovirus exposure and HLA in healthy donors. The table came from immunoSEQ multiplex PCR; TCRdb's copy has only in-frame clones and leaves some out. The sample holds around 300,000 clones, approximately 90% seen once. Sequences were obtained from PBMCs. The receptors come from a woman under 30 in good health and CMV-seronegative.

In its sample, this clone was seen a few times. The chain combines TRBV5-4 with TRBJ2-7, with D perhaps matching TRBD1 (6 bases). With 4 bases removed from V and 4 bases from J, the gap between germline ends came to 12 bases. The CDR3 is 13 amino acids. Germline V gene sequence: CDR1 SGHNT, CDR2 YYREEE (reference sequence). Written as DNA, the CDR3 is TGTGCCAGCAGCCCTACTCAGGGGTACGAGCAGTACTTC. Translation: CASSPTQGYEQYF.

V is TRBV6-5 and J is TRBJ1-4, with 7 positions matching TRBD1. Trimming took 6 bases from V and 8 from J; bases not matched to a gene: 12. Germline V gives CDR1 MNHEY, CDR2 SVGAGI. The length of the CDR3 is 15 residues. CDR3 nucleotide sequence: TGTGCCAGCAGACCTAGACAGGGTCTTGGAGAAAAACTGTTTTTT. Translating it yields CASRPRQGLGEKLFF.

The V gene is TRBV4-1, the J gene TRBJ2-7; 8 bases align to TRBD2. This CDR3 has 18 amino acids. CDR1 is MGHRA and CDR2 is YSYEKL in the germline V gene. After removal of 0 bases from V and 6 bases from J, the junction contained 16 bases not matched to a gene. CDR3: CASSQDSLSYREGPEQYF. The CDR3 nucleotides read TGCGCCAGCAGCCAAGACTCATTATCTTATCGGGAGGGCCCCGAGCAGTACTTC.

The chain employs TRBV4-1 and TRBJ2-7; a weak D match, TRBD1 (5 bases). The germline gives CDR1 MGHRA, CDR2 YSYEKL. CDR3 length: 13 residues. V shed 1 base and J shed 2 bases, with 6 bases lying between them. Here the CDR3 DNA reads TGCGCCAGCAGCCAAGGACAGACCTACGAGCAGTACTTC. It yields the protein CASSQGQTYEQYF.

The chain uses TRBV28 and TRBJ1-1; D may be TRBD1 (6 bases). Germline V gene lookup returns CDR1 MDHEN and CDR2 SYDVKM. There are 15 residues in the CDR3. Between the trimmed V and J ends, which lost 2 bases and 5 bases, there was a span of 15 bases. In DNA, the CDR3 is TGTGCCAGCAGTTTACACCAGGGGAAAGGGACTGAAGCTTTCTTT. This codes for CASSLHQGKGTEAFF.

The V gene is TRBV6-1, the J gene TRBJ2-7; a possible D gene is TRBD1 (5 bases). The CDR3 runs 14 residues. Trimming removed 4 bases at V and 1 base at J, with 11 bases between. Per germline, CDR1 MNHNS and CDR2 SASEGT. CDR3: CASSVGQDSYEQYF. CDR3 sequence (DNA): TGTGCCAGCAGTGTGGGGCAGGATTCCTACGAGCAGTACTTC.

The chain employs TRBV11-3 and TRBJ2-1; perhaps TRBD2 as D (5 bases). V lost 1 base, J lost 10 bases, and 8 bases lay in between. Germline assignment: CDR1 SGHNT and CDR2 YENEEA. The CDR3 is made up of 12 amino acids. The CDR3 DNA sequence: TGTGCCAGCAGCTTAGGTAGCGACGAGCAGTTCTTC. It translates to CASSLGSDEQFF.

The chain combines TRBV5-1 with TRBJ2-2; D is unclear. The V gene lost 7 bases and the J gene lost 0 bases, with 13 bases spanning the gap. The CDR3 has 15 residues. Germline V lookup: CDR1 SGHRS, CDR2 YFSETQ. CDR3 residues: CASAGSFANTGELFF. The CDR3 nucleotides read TGCGCCAGCGCAGGATCGTTCGCGAACACCGGGGAGCTGTTTTTT.

The chain carries TRBV6-5 and TRBJ1-3; TRBD1 might be the D (5 bases). Germline values: CDR1 MNHEY, CDR2 SVGAGI. Trimming pared 4 bases from V and 1 base from J, leaving 11 bases between. The CDR3 runs to 15 residues. The CDR3 region is CASSFRQTSGNTIYF. CDR3 bases: TGTGCCAGCAGTTTTCGACAGACTTCTGGAAACACCATATATTTT.

This clone came up a few times. This chain uses TRBV2 with TRBJ1-1, with D possibly matching TRBD1 (6 bases). The V gene lost 4 bases and the J gene lost 7 bases, with 10 bases spanning the gap. Germline V lookup: CDR1 SNHLY, CDR2 FYNNEI. The CDR3 covers 12 residues. CDR3 loop: CASSVGTSEAFF. CDR3 bases: TGTGCCAGCAGTGTGGGGACAAGTGAAGCTTTCTTT.

The chain has TRBV14 and TRBJ2-7, with D hard to call. V gave up 0 bases and J gave up 5 bases, with 11 bases separating them. This CDR3 has 14 residues. Germline loops: CDR1 SGHDN, CDR2 FVKESK. This chain's CDR3 is CASSQDLVSDEQYF. For the CDR3, the DNA is TGTGCCAGCAGCCAAGATCTGGTAAGCGACGAGCAGTACTTC.

This chain joins TRBV6-4 and TRBJ2-3, with TRBD2 as a possible D gene (6 bases). Germline loops: CDR1 MRHNA, CDR2 SNTAGT. Trimming left V 6 bases short and J 2 bases short, with 18 bases between. There are 16 residues in the CDR3. This CDR3 is CASSSGASAHTDTQYF. For the CDR3, the DNA is TGTGCCAGCAGCTCTGGGGCTAGCGCCCACACAGATACGCAGTATTTT.

The chain combines TRBV6-5 with TRBJ2-3; 13 bases are shared with TRBD2. After removal of 4 bases from V and 4 bases from J, the junction contained 2 bases not matched to a gene. The CDR3 loop spans 15 amino acids. CDR1 is MNHEY, CDR2 SVGAGI, per germline. As DNA, the CDR3 is TGTGCCAGCAGTTTCACTAGCGGGAGGGCAGATACGCAGTATTTT. This translates into CASSFTSGRADTQYF.

The chain employs TRBV5-8 and TRBJ1-5; possibly TRBD1 for D (6 bases). Germline loops: CDR1 SGHTS, CDR2 YDEGEE. V was cut by 4 bases and J by 4 bases, with 15 bases left in between. This CDR3 contains 15 residues. The DNA of the CDR3 is TGTGCCAGCAGCGATGGGGACATTCCTAATCAGCCCCAGCATTTT. It specifies CASSDGDIPNQPQHF.

The chain combines TRBV28 with TRBJ1-3; D is uncertain. V was shortened by 6 bases and J by 5 bases, with 17 bases between the two germline ends. CDR3 length equals 15 residues. Germline V gene sequence: CDR1 MDHEN, CDR2 SYDVKM. For the CDR3, the DNA is TGTGCCAGCAGACGATCGGGAGTTGGGAGAAACACCATATATTTT. Protein: CASRRSGVGRNTIYF. Combining the CDR3 with reference TRBV28 and TRBJ1-3 gives the whole variable domain DVKVTQSSRYLVKRTGEKVFLECVQDMDHENMFWYRQDPGLGLRLIYFSYDVKMKEKGDIPEGYSVSREKKERFSLILESASTNQTSMYLCASRRSGVGRNTIYFGEGSWLTVV.

This clone was observed once. The V call is TRBV6-4, the J call TRBJ2-2; the D is unclear. This CDR3 is built from 13 residues. V lost 4 bases to trimming and J lost 6 bases, with 9 bases between them. Germline V gene sequence: CDR1 MRHNA, CDR2 SNTAGT. CDR3 in amino acids: CASSVEVAGELFF. The CDR3 nucleotides are TGTGCCAGCAGTGTCGAGGTCGCCGGGGAGCTGTTTTTT.

This chain joins TRBV7-9 and TRBJ2-5; TRBD1 might be the D (5 bases). V shed 5 bases and J shed 2 bases, with 15 bases lying between them. The V gene's germline CDR1 is SEHNR and CDR2 FQNEAQ (reference sequence). The CDR3 runs 15 residues. The CDR3 is CASSINQGPQETQYF. The CDR3 DNA sequence: TGTGCCAGCAGCATAAATCAGGGTCCTCAAGAGACCCAGTACTTC.

The chain recombines TRBV27 with TRBJ2-1, with D possibly being TRBD2 (6 bases). Germline assignment: CDR1 MNHEY and CDR2 SMNVEV (reference sequence). Trimming took off 7 bases at V and 2 bases at J, with 12 bases between the two ends. The CDR3 totals 14 residues. CDR3 sequence: CASTYSGPYNEQFF. The CDR3 DNA reads TGTGCCAGCACTTATAGCGGTCCCTACAATGAGCAGTTCTTC.

This chain links TRBV27 with TRBJ2-7, with 7 bases matching TRBD2. The CDR3 has 14 amino acids. Germline-derived CDR1 and CDR2 are MNHEY and SMNVEV (reference sequence). Trimming at V came to 4 bases and at J to 2 bases, leaving 5 bases not matched to a gene. The DNA of the CDR3 is TGTGCCAGCAGTTATAGCGGGTTCACCTACGAGCAGTACTTC. Its protein is CASSYSGFTYEQYF.

The chain employs TRBV27 and TRBJ2-7, with no clear D. The V gene's germline CDR1 is MNHEY and CDR2 SMNVEV (reference sequence). V gave up 5 bases and J gave up 2 bases, with 16 bases separating them. The CDR3 totals 15 residues. CDR3 amino acids: CASSRRYDNAYEQYF. The CDR3 coding sequence is TGTGCCAGCAGTCGCAGATATGACAATGCCTACGAGCAGTACTTC.

This rearrangement joins TRBV28 to TRBJ2-7; 8 bases align to TRBD2. CDR1 is MDHEN and CDR2 is SYDVKM in the germline V gene. The CDR3 length is 17 residues. V lost 3 bases, J lost 6 bases, and 16 bases stayed unmatched. CDR3 in amino acids: CASSFLLAGTSFGEQYF. DNA of the CDR3: TGTGCCAGCAGTTTCCTGCTCGCCGGGACTAGTTTCGGCGAGCAGTACTTC.